A selection of T cell receptor beta chains follows, all from one sample in a study of T cell responses to AZD1222 COVID-19 vaccine. Sequencing used immunoSEQ multiplex PCR; TCRdb keeps in-frame clones, though not all of them. The sample holds fewer than 110,000 clones; approximately 90% are singletons and the top ten take roughly a fifth. This specimen consisted of peripheral blood, obtained on day 0 of AZD1222 vaccination. The receptor set was obtained from an adult in good health. Both conserved end residues are part of each CDR3. A D gene is named only where the DNA matches it firmly. The size of a clone is reported for some rows only, either as once, few or many, or as a class for expanded clones.

clone size,J gene,D gene,V gene,CDR3 protein,CDR3 DNA
NA,TRBJ1-1,NA,TRBV29-1,CSVEAAMNTEAFF,TGCAGCGTTGAGGCGGCTATGAACACTGAAGCTTTCTTT
NA,TRBJ1-6,NA,TRBV10-2,CANRTRLSYNSPLHF,TGCGCCAACCGGACAAGGCTAAGTTATAATTCACCCCTCCACTTT
NA,TRBJ2-7,TRBD1,TRBV4-1,CASSPQGAASSYEQYF,TGCGCCAGCAGCCCCCAGGGGGCAGCAAGCTCCTACGAGCAGTACTTC
NA,TRBJ1-1,NA,TRBV12-3/TRBV12-4,CASSQGGNTEAFF,TGTGCCAGCAGTCAGGGTGGAAACACTGAAGCTTTCTTT
NA,TRBJ1-1,NA,TRBV6-2/TRBV6-3,CASSLTGNTEAFF,TGTGCCAGCAGTTTGACAGGGAACACTGAAGCTTTCTTT
NA,TRBJ2-7,NA,TRBV2,CASSEEVSYEQYF,TGTGCCAGCAGTGAAGAGGTCAGCTACGAGCAGTACTTC
once,TRBJ1-5,NA,TRBV6-5,CASTGTVNQPQHF,TGTGCCAGCACAGGGACGGTCAATCAGCCCCAGCATTTT
NA,TRBJ1-5,NA,TRBV28,CASSEWSGDGNQPQHF,TGTGCCAGCAGTGAGTGGAGTGGGGACGGCAATCAGCCCCAGCATTTT
NA,TRBJ2-7,NA,TRBV7-2,CASSLQGRGYEQYF,TGTGCCAGCAGCTTACAGGGGCGCGGATACGAGCAGTACTTC
NA,TRBJ1-2,NA,TRBV7-9,CASSPGVLYGYTF,TGTGCCAGCAGTCCCGGGGTCCTCTATGGCTACACCTTC
NA,TRBJ1-6,NA,TRBV19,CASSIEEGGYSPLHF,TGTGCCAGTAGTATAGAGGAAGGAGGATATTCACCCCTCCACTTT
NA,TRBJ2-3,TRBD2,TRBV6-2/TRBV6-3,CASSYSLSGGSDTQYF,TGTGCCAGCAGTTACTCACTGAGCGGGGGGTCAGATACGCAGTATTTT
NA,TRBJ1-5,TRBD1,TRBV3-1/TRBV3-2,CASSPSPGTGHNQPQHF,TGTGCCAGCAGCCCATCACCCGGGACAGGGCACAATCAGCCCCAGCATTTT
NA,TRBJ2-7,NA,TRBV5-8,CASSFVDSSGEQYF,TGTGCCAGCAGCTTCGTGGACTCCTCAGGCGAGCAGTACTTC
NA,TRBJ1-4,NA,TRBV6-1,CASSVRDSTATNEKLFF,TGTGCCAGCAGTGTTAGGGACTCCACTGCAACTAATGAAAAACTGTTTTTT
NA,TRBJ2-7,NA,TRBV7-2,CASSLDSSVSSYEQYF,TGTGCCAGCAGCTTAGATAGCAGCGTGAGCTCCTACGAGCAGTACTTC
once,TRBJ2-7,TRBD2,TRBV3-1/TRBV3-2,CASSQDFPSGGASLYEQYF,TGTGCCAGCAGCCAAGATTTTCCTAGCGGGGGGGCATCGTTGTACGAGCAGTACTTC
NA,TRBJ2-2,TRBD2,TRBV9,CASSVSASGLTGELFF,TGTGCCAGCAGCGTTTCGGCTAGCGGACTCACCGGGGAGCTGTTTTTT
NA,TRBJ1-6,NA,TRBV19,CASSITGQSNSPLHF,TGTGCCAGTAGTATCACAGGACAGTCTAATTCACCCCTCCACTTT
NA,TRBJ2-7,TRBD1,TRBV15,CATSNLMRTGTTYEQYF,TGTGCCACCAGCAACCTAATGCGGACAGGGACCACCTACGAGCAGTACTTC
NA,TRBJ2-5,NA,TRBV10-1,CASSGQPQETQYF,TGCGCCAGCAGCGGACAGCCACAAGAGACCCAGTACTTC
NA,TRBJ2-3,NA,TRBV19,CASSSAGYTDTQYF,TGTGCCAGTAGTAGTGCGGGTTACACAGATACGCAGTATTTT
few,TRBJ1-4,NA,TRBV6-2/TRBV6-3,CASSSRIGSEKLFF,TGTGCCAGCAGCTCCAGGATCGGGAGCGAAAAACTGTTTTTT
NA,TRBJ1-1,TRBD1,TRBV25-1,CASSLPGTGWSNTEAFF,TGTGCCAGCAGTTTGCCTGGGACAGGGTGGTCGAACACTGAAGCTTTCTTT
NA,TRBJ2-5,NA,TRBV6-2/TRBV6-3,CASSWEETQYF,TGTGCCAGCAGTTGGGAAGAGACCCAGTACTTC
NA,TRBJ2-5,TRBD2,TRBV7-2,CASSPSTSGYQETQYF,TGTGCCAGCAGCCCATCGACTAGCGGGTACCAAGAGACCCAGTACTTC
NA,TRBJ1-3,NA,TRBV6-1,CASSAAESGNTIYF,TGTGCCAGCAGTGCAGCGGAGTCTGGAAACACCATATATTTT
once,TRBJ1-4,NA,TRBV4-3,CASSQGTLNEKLFF,TGCGCCAGCAGCCAAGGGACATTGAATGAAAAACTGTTTTTT
NA,TRBJ1-2,TRBD1,TRBV19,CASNERTGSSGYTF,TGTGCCAGTAACGAGAGGACAGGGTCTTCTGGCTACACCTTC
NA,TRBJ2-7,NA,TRBV7-2,CASSFRGQSSYEQYF,TGTGCCAGCAGCTTCCGGGGCCAGAGCTCCTACGAGCAGTACTTC
NA,TRBJ1-4,NA,TRBV4-1,CASSHPPGSPVRGEKLFF,TGCGCCAGCAGCCACCCCCCCGGTTCGCCGGTCAGGGGAGAAAAACTGTTTTTT
NA,TRBJ1-3,TRBD1,TRBV7-6,CASSGTGINYSGNTIYF,TGTGCCAGCAGCGGGACAGGGATCAATTACTCTGGAAACACCATATATTTT
NA,TRBJ2-1,NA,TRBV20-1,CSAILGARQFF,TGCAGTGCTATTTTGGGGGCCAGGCAGTTCTTC
NA,TRBJ2-1,TRBD1,TRBV7-9,CASSTPGTGAFNEQFF,TGTGCCAGCAGCACACCCGGGACAGGGGCTTTCAATGAGCAGTTCTTC
NA,TRBJ1-1,NA,TRBV7-2,CASSLVIMNTEAFF,TGTGCCAGCAGCTTAGTGATCATGAACACTGAAGCTTTCTTT
once,TRBJ2-2,NA,TRBV6-6,CASSYSKLSGELFF,TGTGCCAGCAGTTACTCGAAGCTCTCCGGGGAGCTGTTTTTT
NA,TRBJ1-1,NA,TRBV6-2/TRBV6-3,CASSYSKAGQVNTEAFF,TGTGCCAGCAGTTACTCGAAGGCTGGGCAGGTTAACACTGAAGCTTTCTTT
NA,TRBJ1-1,NA,TRBV12-3/TRBV12-4,CASIVAYGGRAFF,TGTGCCAGCATTGTAGCCTATGGGGGGAGAGCTTTCTTT
NA,TRBJ1-3,TRBD1,TRBV10-3,CAIGGSSGNTIYF,TGTGCCATAGGGGGCAGCTCTGGAAACACCATATATTTT
NA,TRBJ2-7,TRBD2,TRBV28,CASSPPSSLAPYEQYF,TGTGCCAGCAGCCCCCCTTCCTCACTAGCGCCCTACGAGCAGTACTTC